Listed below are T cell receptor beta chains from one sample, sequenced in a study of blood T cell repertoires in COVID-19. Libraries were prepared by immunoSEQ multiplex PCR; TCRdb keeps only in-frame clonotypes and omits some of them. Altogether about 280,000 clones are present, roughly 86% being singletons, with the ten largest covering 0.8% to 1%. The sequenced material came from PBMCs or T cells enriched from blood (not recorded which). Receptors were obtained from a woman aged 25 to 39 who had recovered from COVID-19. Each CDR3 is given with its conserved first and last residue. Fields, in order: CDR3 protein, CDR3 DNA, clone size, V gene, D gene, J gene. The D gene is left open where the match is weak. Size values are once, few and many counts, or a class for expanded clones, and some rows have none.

CDR3 protein: CATSQGGNEKLFF
CDR3 DNA: TGTGCCACTTCACAGGGTGGAAATGAAAAACTGTTTTTT
clone size: NA
V gene: TRBV24-1
D gene: NA
J gene: TRBJ1-4

CDR3 protein: CASSLRFSSLDYGYTF
CDR3 DNA: TGTGCCAGCAGTTTGAGGTTTTCCTCCCTAGACTATGGCTACACCTTC
clone size: NA
V gene: TRBV27
D gene: NA
J gene: TRBJ1-2

CDR3 protein: CASSLDPARETQYF
CDR3 DNA: TGTGCCAGCAGCTTAGATCCCGCGCGAGAGACCCAGTACTTC
clone size: NA
V gene: TRBV11-2
D gene: NA
J gene: TRBJ2-5

CDR3 protein: CASSLGVAEYNEQFF
CDR3 DNA: TGTGCCAGCAGCTTAGGGGTAGCGGAATACAATGAGCAGTTCTTC
clone size: NA
V gene: TRBV7-3
D gene: NA
J gene: TRBJ2-1

CDR3 protein: CASSPRGQGASGANVLTF
CDR3 DNA: TGTGCCAGCTCACCAAGGGGACAGGGGGCATCTGGGGCCAACGTCCTGACTTTC
clone size: once
V gene: TRBV18
D gene: TRBD1
J gene: TRBJ2-6

CDR3 protein: CATRGQGANTEAFF
CDR3 DNA: TGTGCCACCAGAGGACAGGGGGCGAACACTGAAGCTTTCTTT
clone size: NA
V gene: TRBV24-1
D gene: TRBD1
J gene: TRBJ1-1

CDR3 protein: CASSEAHSSGASSYEQYF
CDR3 DNA: TGTGCCAGCAGTGAAGCTCACTCTAGCGGGGCAAGCTCCTACGAGCAGTACTTC
clone size: NA
V gene: TRBV6-1
D gene: TRBD2
J gene: TRBJ2-7

CDR3 protein: CASSQSPGARAQETQYF
CDR3 DNA: TGCGCCAGCAGCCAGAGCCCTGGGGCCAGGGCCCAAGAGACCCAGTACTTC
clone size: NA
V gene: TRBV4-1
D gene: NA
J gene: TRBJ2-5

CDR3 protein: CASSERAGNYGYTF
CDR3 DNA: TGTGCCAGCAGTGAAAGGGCGGGGAACTATGGCTACACCTTC
clone size: NA
V gene: TRBV2
D gene: NA
J gene: TRBJ1-2

CDR3 protein: CASSQADEKLFF
CDR3 DNA: TGTGCCAGCAGCCAAGCCGATGAAAAACTGTTTTTT
clone size: NA
V gene: TRBV7-9
D gene: NA
J gene: TRBJ1-4

CDR3 protein: CASSFGWGYTF
CDR3 DNA: TGTGCCAGCAGTTTCGGGTGGGGCTACACCTTC
clone size: NA
V gene: TRBV28
D gene: NA
J gene: TRBJ1-2

CDR3 protein: CASSLEASQETQYF
CDR3 DNA: TGTGCCAGCAGCTTAGAGGCTAGCCAGGAGACCCAGTACTTC
clone size: NA
V gene: TRBV13
D gene: NA
J gene: TRBJ2-5

CDR3 protein: CASCPWDYCYEQYF
CDR3 DNA: TGTGCCAGCTGCCCATGGGACTATTGCTACGAGCAGTACTTC
clone size: few
V gene: TRBV7-9
D gene: TRBD2
J gene: TRBJ2-7

CDR3 protein: CATSGPRQGKGYEQYF
CDR3 DNA: TGTGCCACCAGCGGCCCCAGACAGGGTAAGGGTTACGAGCAGTACTTC
clone size: NA
V gene: TRBV15
D gene: TRBD1
J gene: TRBJ2-7

CDR3 protein: CASSAPRGVDNSPLHF
CDR3 DNA: TGTGCCAGCAGCGCCCCCCGAGGAGTAGATAATTCACCCCTCCACTTT
clone size: NA
V gene: TRBV3-1/TRBV3-2
D gene: NA
J gene: TRBJ1-6

CDR3 protein: CASSFLTSGGYNEQFF
CDR3 DNA: TGTGCCAGCAGCTTTCTGACTAGCGGGGGCTACAATGAGCAGTTCTTC
clone size: NA
V gene: TRBV9
D gene: TRBD2
J gene: TRBJ2-1

CDR3 protein: CASRKGGRVYNEQFF
CDR3 DNA: TGTGCCAGCAGGAAGGGCGGGAGGGTCTACAATGAGCAGTTCTTC
clone size: NA
V gene: TRBV6-5
D gene: TRBD2
J gene: TRBJ2-1

CDR3 protein: CASSLSWGGIDGYTF
CDR3 DNA: TGTGCCAGCAGCTTAAGTTGGGGGGGGATCGATGGCTACACCTTC
clone size: NA
V gene: TRBV7-2
D gene: NA
J gene: TRBJ1-2

CDR3 protein: CASSVDQNEKLFF
CDR3 DNA: TGTGCCAGCAGCGTAGACCAGAATGAAAAACTGTTTTTT
clone size: once
V gene: TRBV9
D gene: NA
J gene: TRBJ1-4

CDR3 protein: CASSLWGEEEENGYTF
CDR3 DNA: TGTGCCAGCAGTTTATGGGGAGAAGAAGAAGAGAATGGCTACACCTTC
clone size: once
V gene: TRBV27
D gene: NA
J gene: TRBJ1-2

CDR3 protein: CASSQDRGWSYGYTF
CDR3 DNA: TGCGCCAGCAGCCAAGACAGGGGTTGGAGCTATGGCTACACCTTC
clone size: NA
V gene: TRBV4-3
D gene: NA
J gene: TRBJ1-2

CDR3 protein: CASSEQGNEQFF
CDR3 DNA: TGTGCCAGCAGCGAACAGGGCAATGAGCAGTTCTTC
clone size: NA
V gene: TRBV7-3
D gene: NA
J gene: TRBJ2-1

CDR3 protein: CASSGSGGSYNEQFF
CDR3 DNA: TGTGCCAGCAGCGGTAGCGGGGGCTCCTACAATGAGCAGTTCTTC
clone size: NA
V gene: TRBV9
D gene: TRBD2
J gene: TRBJ2-1

CDR3 protein: CASSLRASGAPGDTQYF
CDR3 DNA: TGCGCCAGCAGCTTGCGGGCTAGCGGGGCTCCAGGGGATACGCAGTATTTT
clone size: NA
V gene: TRBV5-1
D gene: TRBD2
J gene: TRBJ2-3

CDR3 protein: CASSVGRGFAFF
CDR3 DNA: TGTGCCAGCAGTGTGGGAAGAGGGTTCGCTTTCTTT
clone size: NA
V gene: TRBV2
D gene: NA
J gene: TRBJ1-1

CDR3 protein: CASSLKHPGIGQETQYF
CDR3 DNA: TGTGCCAGCAGCTTAAAGCACCCGGGGATCGGGCAAGAGACCCAGTACTTC
clone size: NA
V gene: TRBV7-2
D gene: NA
J gene: TRBJ2-5

CDR3 protein: CASSFGSRVAAGTEAFF
CDR3 DNA: TGTGCCAGCAGCTTCGGATCCCGGGTCGCCGCCGGCACTGAAGCTTTCTTT
clone size: NA
V gene: TRBV5-4
D gene: NA
J gene: TRBJ1-1

CDR3 protein: CASRSIGAGQETQYF
CDR3 DNA: TGTGCCAGCAGATCTATAGGGGCAGGTCAAGAGACCCAGTACTTC
clone size: once
V gene: TRBV28
D gene: NA
J gene: TRBJ2-5

CDR3 protein: CASSEYHTNTGELFF
CDR3 DNA: TGTGCCAGCAGTGAATACCACACGAACACCGGGGAGCTGTTTTTT
clone size: NA
V gene: TRBV6-1
D gene: NA
J gene: TRBJ2-2

CDR3 protein: CASSLGRTSGGAADTQYF
CDR3 DNA: TGTGCCAGCAGCTTAGGCAGGACTAGCGGGGGGGCAGCAGATACGCAGTATTTT
clone size: few
V gene: TRBV7-2
D gene: TRBD2
J gene: TRBJ2-3

CDR3 protein: CASSTRGDQSSYEQYF
CDR3 DNA: TGTGCCAGCAGTACTCGGGGGGACCAAAGCTCCTACGAGCAGTACTTC
clone size: once
V gene: TRBV14
D gene: TRBD2
J gene: TRBJ2-7

CDR3 protein: CSASGASGTYNEQFF
CDR3 DNA: TGCAGTGCTAGTGGGGCTAGCGGGACCTACAATGAGCAGTTCTTC
clone size: NA
V gene: TRBV20-1
D gene: TRBD2
J gene: TRBJ2-1

CDR3 protein: CASSLWGAPNQPQHF
CDR3 DNA: TGTGCCAGCAGTTTATGGGGGGCCCCCAATCAGCCCCAGCATTTT
clone size: NA
V gene: TRBV28
D gene: NA
J gene: TRBJ1-5

CDR3 protein: CASSIVAGGHEQFF
CDR3 DNA: TGTGCCAGTAGTATAGTGGCAGGGGGCCATGAGCAGTTCTTC
clone size: NA
V gene: TRBV19
D gene: TRBD1
J gene: TRBJ2-1

CDR3 protein: CASHGTPGGTQYF
CDR3 DNA: TGTGCCAGCCACGGGACACCCGGAGGGACCCAGTACTTC
clone size: NA
V gene: TRBV28
D gene: NA
J gene: TRBJ2-5

CDR3 protein: CAATGQMNTGELFF
CDR3 DNA: TGTGCAGCAACGGGACAGATGAACACCGGGGAGCTGTTTTTT
clone size: NA
V gene: TRBV2
D gene: TRBD1
J gene: TRBJ2-2

CDR3 protein: CASSQEVEETQYF
CDR3 DNA: TGTGCCAGCAGTCAGGAGGTTGAGGAGACCCAGTACTTC
clone size: once
V gene: TRBV2
D gene: NA
J gene: TRBJ2-5

CDR3 protein: CASSPAGLATFADTQYF
CDR3 DNA: TGCGCCAGCAGCCCCGCCGGACTAGCTACATTTGCAGATACGCAGTATTTT
clone size: NA
V gene: TRBV5-1
D gene: TRBD2
J gene: TRBJ2-3

CDR3 protein: CASSIEQGNYEQYF
CDR3 DNA: TGTGCCAGTAGTATAGAACAGGGAAACTACGAGCAGTACTTC
clone size: once
V gene: TRBV19
D gene: NA
J gene: TRBJ2-7

CDR3 protein: CASSPTVVAGGWETQYF
CDR3 DNA: TGTGCCAGCAGCCCAACGGTAGTAGCGGGGGGTTGGGAGACCCAGTACTTC
clone size: NA
V gene: TRBV7-9
D gene: TRBD2
J gene: TRBJ2-5

CDR3 protein: CASSQRTGLETQYF
CDR3 DNA: TGTGCCAGCAGCCAAAGGACAGGGTTAGAGACCCAGTACTTC
clone size: NA
V gene: TRBV4-2
D gene: TRBD1
J gene: TRBJ2-5

CDR3 protein: CASSPLETGAGNTIYF
CDR3 DNA: TGTGCCAGCTCACCACTGGAAACAGGGGCTGGAAACACCATATATTTT
clone size: NA
V gene: TRBV18
D gene: TRBD1
J gene: TRBJ1-3

CDR3 protein: CASSGTSGRAGTGELFF
CDR3 DNA: TGTGCCAGCAGTGGGACTAGCGGGAGGGCCGGGACCGGGGAGCTGTTTTTT
clone size: NA
V gene: TRBV5-5
D gene: TRBD2
J gene: TRBJ2-2

CDR3 protein: CASSQGRMIANTGELFF
CDR3 DNA: TGTGCCAGCAGCCAAGGGCGGATGATCGCGAACACCGGGGAGCTGTTTTTT
clone size: NA
V gene: TRBV3-1/TRBV3-2
D gene: NA
J gene: TRBJ2-2

CDR3 protein: CASSLGQGGGYTF
CDR3 DNA: TGTGCCAGCAGTTTGGGGCAGGGTGGAGGCTACACCTTC
clone size: NA
V gene: TRBV27
D gene: NA
J gene: TRBJ1-2

CDR3 protein: CASSLSPGTPYNEQFF
CDR3 DNA: TGTGCCAGCAGCCTGTCCCCCGGGACTCCATACAATGAGCAGTTCTTC
clone size: NA
V gene: TRBV7-9
D gene: NA
J gene: TRBJ2-1

CDR3 protein: CATRDRVDQPQHF
CDR3 DNA: TGTGCCACCAGGGACAGGGTGGATCAGCCCCAGCATTTT
clone size: NA
V gene: TRBV6-5
D gene: TRBD1
J gene: TRBJ1-5

CDR3 protein: CASSGLLVTDTQYF
CDR3 DNA: TGTGCCAGCAGTGGGTTACTAGTAACAGATACGCAGTATTTT
clone size: NA
V gene: TRBV2
D gene: NA
J gene: TRBJ2-3

CDR3 protein: CASSYLGTSVPLSYNEQFF
CDR3 DNA: TGTGCCAGCAGTTATCTGGGGACTAGTGTACCGCTTTCATACAATGAGCAGTTCTTC
clone size: once
V gene: TRBV27
D gene: TRBD2
J gene: TRBJ2-1

CDR3 protein: CAWSGAFNEQFF
CDR3 DNA: TGTGCCTGGAGTGGGGCTTTCAATGAGCAGTTCTTC
clone size: NA
V gene: TRBV30
D gene: NA
J gene: TRBJ2-1

CDR3 protein: CASRLAGFQETQYF
CDR3 DNA: TGTGCCAGCAGGCTAGCGGGGTTTCAAGAGACCCAGTACTTC
clone size: NA
V gene: TRBV7-2
D gene: TRBD2
J gene: TRBJ2-5

CDR3 protein: CASSGAGGSVGTQYF
CDR3 DNA: TGTGCCAGCAGCGGAGCGGGAGGCTCTGTCGGCACGCAGTATTTT
clone size: few
V gene: TRBV9
D gene: TRBD2
J gene: TRBJ2-3